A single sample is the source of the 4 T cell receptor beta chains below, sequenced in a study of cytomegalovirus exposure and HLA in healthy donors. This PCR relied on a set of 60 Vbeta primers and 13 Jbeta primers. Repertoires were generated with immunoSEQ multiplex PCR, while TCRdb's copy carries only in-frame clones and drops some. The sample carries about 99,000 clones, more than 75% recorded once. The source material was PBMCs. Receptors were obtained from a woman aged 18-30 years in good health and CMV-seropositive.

As DNA, the CDR3 is TGTGCCAGCAGCCCAAGACAGGGAGAGACCCAGTACTTC. It translates to CASSPRQGETQYF. The rearrangement links TRBV7-3 to TRBJ2-5, with TRBD1 identical over 7 bases. Germline CDR1 is SGHTA and CDR2 is FQGTGA. V shed 5 bases and J 4 bases; nucleotides not matched to a gene: 4. This CDR3 has 13 amino acids.

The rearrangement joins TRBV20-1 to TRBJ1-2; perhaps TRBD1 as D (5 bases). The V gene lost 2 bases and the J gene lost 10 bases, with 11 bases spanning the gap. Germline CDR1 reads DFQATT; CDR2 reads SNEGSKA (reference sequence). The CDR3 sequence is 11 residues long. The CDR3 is CSARYPGSYTF. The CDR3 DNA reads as TGCAGTGCTAGATACCCAGGGTCCTACACCTTC.

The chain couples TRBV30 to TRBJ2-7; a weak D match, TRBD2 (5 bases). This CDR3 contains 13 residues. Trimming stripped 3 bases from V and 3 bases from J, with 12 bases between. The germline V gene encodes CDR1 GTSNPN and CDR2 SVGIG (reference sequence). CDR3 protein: CAWRKGGGYEQYF. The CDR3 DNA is TGTGCCTGGAGGAAAGGAGGTGGCTACGAGCAGTACTTC.

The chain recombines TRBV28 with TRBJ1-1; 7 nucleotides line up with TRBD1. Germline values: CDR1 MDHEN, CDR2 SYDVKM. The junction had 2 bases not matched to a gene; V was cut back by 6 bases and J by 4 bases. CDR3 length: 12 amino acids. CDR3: CASRQGSTEAFF. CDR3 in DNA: TGTGCCAGCAGACAGGGGAGCACTGAAGCTTTCTTT.